The TCR beta chain described here comes from a study of blood T cell repertoires in COVID-19. In terms of age and location, participants ranged from about 18 to 95 years and lived in fewer than 30 US areas. Cohort 3 recovered donors had two negative PCRs, clearance, or symptom resolution. The repertoire was sequenced with immunoSEQ multiplex PCR; TCRdb's copy has only in-frame clones and lacks some. The table has 150,000 to 250,000 clones, approximately 85% seen once; the top ten hold 10% to 15%. Per the germline V gene, CDR1 is MDHEN and CDR2 is SYDVKM. This CDR3 comprises 19 residues. V shed 1 base and J shed 4 bases, with 23 bases lying between them.

This TCR was recovered from a man aged 40-49 years who had recovered from COVID-19. Sequencing was performed on PBMCs or T cells enriched from blood (not recorded which). V is TRBV28 and J is TRBJ1-5, with TRBD1 as a possible D gene (5 bases). The DNA for the CDR3 is TGTGCCAGCAGTTTATTGGTCGGGGGGGGACTGAATCAAAATCAGCCCCAGCATTTT. Its translation: CASSLLVGGGLNQNQPQHF.